This T cell receptor (beta chain) was obtained from a study of T cell changes during pregnancy in multiple sclerosis. Sequencing was performed with immunoSEQ multiplex PCR; in TCRdb, only in-frame clones are kept and a portion is missing. The table shows about 42,000 clones, with 88% occurring only once. The CDR3 totals 17 residues. With 0 bases clipped from V and 1 base from J, the junction kept 6 bases outside the gene matches. Per the germline V gene, CDR1 is SEHNR and CDR2 is FQNEAQ (reference sequence). The chain couples TRBV7-9 to TRBJ1-1; 9 bases are a match to TRBD1. The sequencing used CD4+ T cells from peripheral blood mononuclear cells, collected in the second trimester of pregnancy. The receptor's source is a female donor with multiple sclerosis, enrolled in a pregnancy study. The CDR3 DNA sequence: TGTGCCAGCAGCTTAGCCCTGACAGGGGGACGGAACACTGAAGCTTTCTTT. The encoded protein is CASSLALTGGRNTEAFF.